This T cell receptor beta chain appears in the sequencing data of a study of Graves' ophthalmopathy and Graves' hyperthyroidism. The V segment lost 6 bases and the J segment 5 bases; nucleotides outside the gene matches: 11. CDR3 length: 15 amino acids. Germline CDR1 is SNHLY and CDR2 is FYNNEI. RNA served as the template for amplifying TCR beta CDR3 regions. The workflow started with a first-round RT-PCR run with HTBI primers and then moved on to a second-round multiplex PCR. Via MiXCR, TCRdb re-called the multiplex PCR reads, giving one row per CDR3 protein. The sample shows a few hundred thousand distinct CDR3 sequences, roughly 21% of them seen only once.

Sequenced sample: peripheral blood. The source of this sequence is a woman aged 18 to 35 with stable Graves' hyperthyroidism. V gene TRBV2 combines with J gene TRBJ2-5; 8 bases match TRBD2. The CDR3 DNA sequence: TGTGCCAGCAGCTCCGGGGGGGACCCCAGGGAGACCCAGTACTTC. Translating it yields CASSSGGDPRETQYF.